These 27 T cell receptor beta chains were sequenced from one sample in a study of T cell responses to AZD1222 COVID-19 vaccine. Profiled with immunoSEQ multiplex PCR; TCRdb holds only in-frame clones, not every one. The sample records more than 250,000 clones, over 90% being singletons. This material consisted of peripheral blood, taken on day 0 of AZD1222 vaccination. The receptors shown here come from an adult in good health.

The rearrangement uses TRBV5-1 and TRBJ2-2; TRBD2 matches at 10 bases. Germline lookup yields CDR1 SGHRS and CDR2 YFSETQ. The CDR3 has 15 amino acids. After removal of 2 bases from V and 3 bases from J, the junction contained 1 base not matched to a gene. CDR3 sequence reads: CASSFLAGDTGELFF. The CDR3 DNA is TGCGCCAGCAGCTTCCTAGCGGGGGACACCGGGGAGCTGTTTTTT.

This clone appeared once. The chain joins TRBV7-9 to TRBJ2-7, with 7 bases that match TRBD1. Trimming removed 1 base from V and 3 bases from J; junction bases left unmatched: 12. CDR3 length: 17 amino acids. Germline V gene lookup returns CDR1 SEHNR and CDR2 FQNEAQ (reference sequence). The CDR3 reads CASSLGLRQGDFYEQYF. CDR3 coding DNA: TGTGCCAGCAGCTTAGGACTTCGGCAGGGGGATTTCTACGAGCAGTACTTC.

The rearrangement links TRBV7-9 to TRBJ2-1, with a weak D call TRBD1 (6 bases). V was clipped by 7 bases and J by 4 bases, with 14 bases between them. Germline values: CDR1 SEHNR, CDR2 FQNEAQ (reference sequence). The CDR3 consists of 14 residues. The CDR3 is CASIITGIYNEQFF. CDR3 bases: TGTGCCAGCATCATAACAGGGATATACAATGAGCAGTTCTTC.

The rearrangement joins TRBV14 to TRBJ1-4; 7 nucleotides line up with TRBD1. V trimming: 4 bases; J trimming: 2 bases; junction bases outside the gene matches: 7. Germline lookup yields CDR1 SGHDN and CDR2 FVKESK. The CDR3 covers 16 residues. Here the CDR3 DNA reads TGTGCCAGCAGCCGGTACAGGGGTGGGACTAATGAAAAACTGTTTTTT. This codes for CASSRYRGGTNEKLFF.

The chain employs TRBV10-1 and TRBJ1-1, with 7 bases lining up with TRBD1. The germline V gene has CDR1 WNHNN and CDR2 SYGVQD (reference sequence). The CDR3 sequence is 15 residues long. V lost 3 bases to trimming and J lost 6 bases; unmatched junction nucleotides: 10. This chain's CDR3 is CASSDPNRGNAEAFF. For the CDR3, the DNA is TGCGCCAGCAGTGATCCTAACAGGGGTAACGCTGAAGCTTTCTTT.

This CDR3 reads CASSHMPWAGANYNEQFF. Here the CDR3 DNA reads TGCGCCAGCAGCCACATGCCTTGGGCGGGAGCCAACTACAATGAGCAGTTCTTC. The rearrangement uses TRBV4-1 and TRBJ2-1, with TRBD2 matching 7 bases. The CDR3 totals 18 residues. Germline V CDR1 and CDR2: MGHRA, YSYEKL. J was trimmed by 3 bases and V by 3 bases; bases with no gene match: 14.

The CDR3 DNA follows: TGTGCCAGCAGCCTAGGGGCTGAAGCTTTCTTT. This sequence encodes CASSLGAEAFF. This chain connects TRBV3-1 (or the pseudogene TRBV3-2) to TRBJ1-1, with a possible D match to TRBD1 (5 bases). V lost 4 bases and J lost 6, with 6 bases in between. The CDR3 runs to 11 residues. Germline loops: CDR1 LGHDT, CDR2 YNNKEL (reference sequence).

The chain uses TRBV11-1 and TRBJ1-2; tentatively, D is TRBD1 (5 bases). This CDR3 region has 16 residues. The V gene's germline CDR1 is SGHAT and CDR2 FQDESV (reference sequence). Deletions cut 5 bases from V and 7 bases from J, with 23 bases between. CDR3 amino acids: CASSRIAETARGGYTF. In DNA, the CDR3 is TGTGCCAGCAGCCGAATAGCCGAGACAGCCCGCGGTGGCTACACCTTC. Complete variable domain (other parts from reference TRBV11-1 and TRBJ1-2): EAEVAQSPRYKITEKSQAVAFWCDPISGHATLYWYRQILGQGPELLVQFQDESVVDDSQLPKDRFSAERLKGVDSTLKIQPAELGDSAMYLCASSRIAETARGGYTFGSGTRLTVV.

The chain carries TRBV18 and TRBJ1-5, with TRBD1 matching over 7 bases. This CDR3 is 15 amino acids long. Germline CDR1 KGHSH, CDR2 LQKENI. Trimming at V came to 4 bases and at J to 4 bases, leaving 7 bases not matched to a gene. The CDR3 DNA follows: TGTGCCAGCTCACAAGGCAGGGGGATAAATCAGCCCCAGCATTTT. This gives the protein CASSQGRGINQPQHF. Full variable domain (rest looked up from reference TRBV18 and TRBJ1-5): NAGVMQNPRHLVRRRGQEARLRCSPMKGHSHVYWYRQLPEEGLKFMVYLQKENIIDESGMPKERFSAEFPKEGPSILRIQQVVRGDSAAYFCASSQGRGINQPQHFGDGTRLSIL.

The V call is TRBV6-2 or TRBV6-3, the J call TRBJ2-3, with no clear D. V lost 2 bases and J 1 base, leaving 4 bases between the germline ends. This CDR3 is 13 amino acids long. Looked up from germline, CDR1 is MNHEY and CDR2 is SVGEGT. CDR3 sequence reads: CASSYLRTDTQYF. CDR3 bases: TGTGCCAGCAGTTACCTCCGCACAGATACGCAGTATTTT.

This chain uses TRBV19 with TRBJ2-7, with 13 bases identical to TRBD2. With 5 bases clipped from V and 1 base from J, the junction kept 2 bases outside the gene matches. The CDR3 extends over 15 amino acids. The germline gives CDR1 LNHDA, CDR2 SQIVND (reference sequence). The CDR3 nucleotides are TGTGCCAGTAGTCGGACTAGCGGGAGTTCCTACGAGCAGTACTTC. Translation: CASSRTSGSSYEQYF.

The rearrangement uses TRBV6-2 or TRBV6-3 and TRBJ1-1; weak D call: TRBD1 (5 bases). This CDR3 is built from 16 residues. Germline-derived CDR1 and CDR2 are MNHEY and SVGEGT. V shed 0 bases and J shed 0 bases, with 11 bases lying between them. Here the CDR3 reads CASSYSRGRLNTEAFF. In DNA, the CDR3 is TGTGCCAGCAGTTACTCCCGGGGCAGACTGAACACTGAAGCTTTCTTT.

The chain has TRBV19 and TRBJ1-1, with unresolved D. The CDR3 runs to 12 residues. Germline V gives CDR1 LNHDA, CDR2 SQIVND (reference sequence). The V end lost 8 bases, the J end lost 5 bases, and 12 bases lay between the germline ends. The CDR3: CASAEAGTEAFF. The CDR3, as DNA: TGTGCCAGTGCGGAAGCCGGGACTGAAGCTTTCTTT.

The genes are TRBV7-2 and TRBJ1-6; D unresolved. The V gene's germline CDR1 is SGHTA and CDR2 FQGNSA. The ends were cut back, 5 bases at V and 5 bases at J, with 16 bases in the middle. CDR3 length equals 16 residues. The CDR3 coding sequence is TGTGCCAGCAGCCTTTCCCATTACAGAAATAATTCACCCCTCCACTTT. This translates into CASSLSHYRNNSPLHF.

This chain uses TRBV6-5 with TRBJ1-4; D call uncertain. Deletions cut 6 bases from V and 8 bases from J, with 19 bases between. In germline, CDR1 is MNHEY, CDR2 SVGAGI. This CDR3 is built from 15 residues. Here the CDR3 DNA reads TGTGCCAGCAGGGCGGACTCAACCCGCGGAGAAAAACTGTTTTTT. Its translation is CASRADSTRGEKLFF.

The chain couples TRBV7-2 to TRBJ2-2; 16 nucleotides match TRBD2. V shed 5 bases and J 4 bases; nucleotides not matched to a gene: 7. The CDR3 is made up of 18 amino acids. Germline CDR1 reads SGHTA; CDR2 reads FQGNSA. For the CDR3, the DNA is TGTGCCAGCAGCAAGGGACTAGCGGGAGGGATTGGCACCGGGGAGCTGTTTTTT. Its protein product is CASSKGLAGGIGTGELFF.

CDR3 protein: CASSLDRPSLHF. The CDR3 DNA reads as TGTGCCAGCAGCTTAGATCGGCCGTCCCTCCACTTT. This rearrangement joins TRBV7-9 to TRBJ1-6; D gene ambiguous. V lost 1 base to trimming and J lost 14 bases, with 9 bases between them. This CDR3 is built from 12 residues. Germline loops: CDR1 SEHNR, CDR2 FQNEAQ (reference sequence).

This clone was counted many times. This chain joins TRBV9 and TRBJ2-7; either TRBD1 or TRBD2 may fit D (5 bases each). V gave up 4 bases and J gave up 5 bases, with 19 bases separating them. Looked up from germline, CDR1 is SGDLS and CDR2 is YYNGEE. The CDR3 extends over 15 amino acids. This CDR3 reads CASSFSGRSSDEQYF. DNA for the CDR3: TGTGCCAGCAGCTTCTCGGGACGATCCTCTGACGAGCAGTACTTC.

CDR3 sequence reads: CASSQVIRHQYF. The DNA for the CDR3 is TGTGCCAGCAGCCAAGTCATCCGGCACCAGTACTTC. The chain couples TRBV3-1 (or the pseudogene TRBV3-2) to TRBJ2-5; unclear D gene. The CDR3 is made up of 12 amino acids. Germline V gives CDR1 LGHDT, CDR2 YNNKEL (reference sequence). V lost 1 base and J lost 10, with 10 bases in between.

The CDR3 nucleotides read TGTGCCAGCAGCCCCCGGGACGGCAACTATGGCTACACCTTC. Translating gives CASSPRDGNYGYTF. The chain combines TRBV3-1 (or the pseudogene TRBV3-2) with TRBJ1-2; a possible D gene is TRBD1 (5 bases). V was trimmed by 4 bases and J by 2 bases, leaving 11 bases between them. Germline V gene data show CDR1 as LGHDT and CDR2 as YNNKEL (reference sequence). The length of the CDR3 is 14 residues.

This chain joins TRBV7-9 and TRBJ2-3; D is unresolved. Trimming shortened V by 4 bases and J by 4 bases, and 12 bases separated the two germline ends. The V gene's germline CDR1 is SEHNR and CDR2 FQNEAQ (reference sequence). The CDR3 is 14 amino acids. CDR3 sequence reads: CASSSPWISDTQYF. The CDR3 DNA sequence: TGTGCCAGCAGCTCCCCGTGGATTTCAGATACGCAGTATTTT.

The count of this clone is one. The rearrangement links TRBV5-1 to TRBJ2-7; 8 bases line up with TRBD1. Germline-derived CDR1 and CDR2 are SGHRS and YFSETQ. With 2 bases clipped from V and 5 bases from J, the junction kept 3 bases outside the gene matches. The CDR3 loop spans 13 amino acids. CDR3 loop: CASSFGQGNEQYF. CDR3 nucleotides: TGCGCCAGCAGCTTTGGACAGGGTAACGAGCAGTACTTC.

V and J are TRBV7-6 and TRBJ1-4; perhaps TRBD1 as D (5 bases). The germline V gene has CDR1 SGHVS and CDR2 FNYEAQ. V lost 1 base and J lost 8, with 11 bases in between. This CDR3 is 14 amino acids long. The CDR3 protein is CASSLGQLAEKLFF. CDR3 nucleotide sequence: TGTGCCAGCAGCTTAGGACAGCTAGCAGAAAAACTGTTTTTT.

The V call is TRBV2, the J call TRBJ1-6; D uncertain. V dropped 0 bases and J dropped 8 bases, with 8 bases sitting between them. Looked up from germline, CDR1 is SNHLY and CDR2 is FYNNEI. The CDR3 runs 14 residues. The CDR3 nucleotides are TGTGCCAGCAGTGAAGCAGGCAGACATTCACCCCTCCACTTT. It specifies CASSEAGRHSPLHF.

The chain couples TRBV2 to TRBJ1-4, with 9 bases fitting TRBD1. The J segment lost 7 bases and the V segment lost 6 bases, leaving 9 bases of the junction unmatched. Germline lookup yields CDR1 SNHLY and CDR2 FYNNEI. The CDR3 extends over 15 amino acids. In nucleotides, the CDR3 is TGTGCCAGCAGGGAATCCGGGACAGGGCCTGAAAAACTGTTTTTT. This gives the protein CASRESGTGPEKLFF.

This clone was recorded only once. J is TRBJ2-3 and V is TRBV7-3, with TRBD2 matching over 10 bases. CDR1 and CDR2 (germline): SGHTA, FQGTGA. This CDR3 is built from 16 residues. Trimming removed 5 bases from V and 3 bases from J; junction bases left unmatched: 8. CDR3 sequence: CASSLGVAGGTDTQYF. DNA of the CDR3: TGTGCCAGCAGCCTGGGGGTAGCGGGAGGTACAGATACGCAGTATTTT.

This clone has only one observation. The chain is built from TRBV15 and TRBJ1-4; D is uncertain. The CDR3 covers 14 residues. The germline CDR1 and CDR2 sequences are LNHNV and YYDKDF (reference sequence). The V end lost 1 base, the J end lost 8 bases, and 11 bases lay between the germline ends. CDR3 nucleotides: TGTGCCACCAGCAGAGGGAGAGAAGGCGAAAAACTGTTTTTT. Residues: CATSRGREGEKLFF.